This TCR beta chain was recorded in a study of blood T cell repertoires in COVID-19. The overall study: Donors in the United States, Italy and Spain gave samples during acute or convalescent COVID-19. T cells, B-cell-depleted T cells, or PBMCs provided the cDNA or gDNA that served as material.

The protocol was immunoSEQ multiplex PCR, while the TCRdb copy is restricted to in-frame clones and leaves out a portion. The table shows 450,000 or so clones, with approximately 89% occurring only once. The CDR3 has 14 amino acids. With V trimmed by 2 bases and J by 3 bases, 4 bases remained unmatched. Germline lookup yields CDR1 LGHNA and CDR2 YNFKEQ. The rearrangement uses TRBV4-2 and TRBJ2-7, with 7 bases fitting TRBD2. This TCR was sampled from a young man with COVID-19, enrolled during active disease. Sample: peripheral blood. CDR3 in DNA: TGTGCCAGCAGCCAAAGCGGGGCGGGCTACGAGCAGTACTTC. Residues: CASSQSGAGYEQYF.